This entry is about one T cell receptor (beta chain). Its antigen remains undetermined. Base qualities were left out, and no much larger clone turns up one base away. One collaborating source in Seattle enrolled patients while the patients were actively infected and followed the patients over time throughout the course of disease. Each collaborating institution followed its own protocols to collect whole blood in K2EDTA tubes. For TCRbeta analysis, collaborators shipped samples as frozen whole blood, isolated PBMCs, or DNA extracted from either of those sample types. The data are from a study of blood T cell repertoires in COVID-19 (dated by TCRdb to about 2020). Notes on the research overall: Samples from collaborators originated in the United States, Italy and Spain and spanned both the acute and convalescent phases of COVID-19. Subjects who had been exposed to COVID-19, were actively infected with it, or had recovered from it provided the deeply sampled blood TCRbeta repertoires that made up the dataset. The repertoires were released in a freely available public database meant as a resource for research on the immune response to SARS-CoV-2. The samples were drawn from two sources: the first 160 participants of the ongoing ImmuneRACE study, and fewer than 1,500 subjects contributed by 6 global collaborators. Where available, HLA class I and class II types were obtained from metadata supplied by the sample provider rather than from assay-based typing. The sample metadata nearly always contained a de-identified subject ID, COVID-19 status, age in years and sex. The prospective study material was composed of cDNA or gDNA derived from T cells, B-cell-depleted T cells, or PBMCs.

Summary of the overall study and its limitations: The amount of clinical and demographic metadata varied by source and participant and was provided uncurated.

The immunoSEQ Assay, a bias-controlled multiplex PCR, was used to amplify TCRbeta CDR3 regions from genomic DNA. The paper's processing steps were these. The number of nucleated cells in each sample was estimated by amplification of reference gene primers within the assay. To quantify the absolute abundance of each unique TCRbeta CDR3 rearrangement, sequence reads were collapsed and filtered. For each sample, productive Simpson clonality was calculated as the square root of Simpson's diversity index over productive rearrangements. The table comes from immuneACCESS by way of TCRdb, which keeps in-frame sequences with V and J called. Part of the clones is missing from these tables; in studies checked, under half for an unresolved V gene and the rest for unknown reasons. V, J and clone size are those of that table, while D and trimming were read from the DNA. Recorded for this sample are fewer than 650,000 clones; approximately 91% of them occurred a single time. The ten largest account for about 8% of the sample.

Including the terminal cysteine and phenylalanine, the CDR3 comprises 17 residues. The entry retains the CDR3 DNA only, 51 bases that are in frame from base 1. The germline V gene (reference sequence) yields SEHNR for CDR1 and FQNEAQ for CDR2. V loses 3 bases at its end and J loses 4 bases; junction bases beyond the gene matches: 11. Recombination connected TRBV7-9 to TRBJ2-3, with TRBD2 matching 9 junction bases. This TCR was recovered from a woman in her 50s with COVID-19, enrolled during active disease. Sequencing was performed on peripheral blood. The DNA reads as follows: TGTGCCAGCAGCTTGCGGTACGGTAGCGGGGGACCAGATACGCAGTATTTT. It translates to CASSLRYGSGGPDTQYF.